The 8 T cell receptor beta chains reported below all come from one sample, sequenced in a study of T cell responses to AZD1222 COVID-19 vaccine. Libraries were prepared by immunoSEQ multiplex PCR; TCRdb keeps only in-frame clonotypes and omits some of them. The sample records roughly 80,000 clones, more than 75% being singletons. The source was peripheral blood, collected on day 0 of AZD1222 vaccination. The receptor set was obtained from an adult in good health.

This clone has ten or more counts. This chain uses TRBV7-8 with TRBJ1-1; D perhaps matches TRBD1 (6 bases). Germline V gene lookup returns CDR1 SGHVS and CDR2 FQNEAQ. Trimming left V 5 bases short and J 8 bases short, with 18 bases between. The CDR3 contains 14 residues. The CDR3 nucleotides read TGTGCCAGCAGCCCCACGACAGGAGGGGGAGAAGCTTTCTTT. Translated: CASSPTTGGGEAFF.

This clone was counted a single time. This chain uses TRBV4-2 with TRBJ1-5; 7 bases are a match to TRBD1. The CDR3 is made up of 15 amino acids. Looked up from germline, CDR1 is LGHNA and CDR2 is YNFKEQ. V shed 0 bases and J 2 bases; nucleotides not matched to a gene: 1. CDR3 loop: CASSQDGQGNQPQHF. The CDR3 DNA follows: TGTGCCAGCAGCCAAGATGGACAGGGCAATCAGCCCCAGCATTTT.

The V call is TRBV11-3, the J call TRBJ2-1; D is perhaps TRBD1 (6 bases). V was trimmed by 5 bases and J by 5 bases, leaving 10 bases between them. Germline V lookup: CDR1 SGHNT, CDR2 YENEEA. CDR3 size: 13 residues. In nucleotides, the CDR3 is TGTGCCAGCAGCATTACAGGGAACAATGAGCAGTTCTTC. Protein product: CASSITGNNEQFF.

The chain combines TRBV5-1 with TRBJ2-7, with 11 bases lining up with TRBD2. The CDR3 has 16 residues. CDR1 and CDR2 from the germline V gene are SGHRS and YFSETQ. J was trimmed by 2 bases and V by 2 bases; bases with no gene match: 6. The CDR3 spells CASSFSPGLAAYEQYF. CDR3 coding DNA: TGCGCCAGCAGCTTCAGTCCGGGACTAGCGGCCTACGAGCAGTACTTC. Combining the CDR3 with reference TRBV5-1 and TRBJ2-7 gives the whole variable domain KAGVTQTPRYLIKTRGQQVTLSCSPISGHRSVSWYQQTPGQGLQFLFEYFSETQRNKGNFPGRFSGRQFSNSRSEMNVSTLELGDSALYLCASSFSPGLAAYEQYFGPGTRLTVT.

Of note for this clone: The junction and the germline gene differ at one end; a read error may be behind it. V usage is TRBV7-3 and J usage is TRBJ2-3; tentative D call: TRBD1 (6 bases). Germline CDR1 SGHTA, CDR2 FQGTGA. The CDR3 is made up of 13 amino acids. The chain's CDR3 is CASSLTLPGAVHF. The CDR3 DNA reads TGTGCCAGCAGCTTAACATTGCCAGGGGCGGTGCATTTT. Using reference TRBV7-3 and TRBJ2-3 for the parts outside the CDR3, the full variable domain is GAGVSQTPSNKVTEKGKYVELRCDPISGHTALYWYRQSLGQGPEFLIYFQGTGAADDSGLPNDRFFAVRPEGSVSTLKIQRTERGDSAVYLCASSLTLPGAVHFGPGTRLTVL.

V usage is TRBV6-4 and J usage is TRBJ1-5; D unclear. This CDR3 comprises 14 residues. Germline-derived CDR1 and CDR2 are MRHNA and SNTAGT. Trimming took 6 bases from V and 9 from J, leaving 18 bases between them. In DNA, the CDR3 is TGTGCCAGCAGAGGACGCCTTCGAATTGGGCCCCAGCATTTT. It is translated as CASRGRLRIGPQHF.

This chain uses TRBV4-3 with TRBJ1-2; no clear D gene. This CDR3 spans 14 amino acids. In germline, CDR1 is LGHNA, CDR2 YSLEER. Trimming took 0 bases from V and 6 from J, leaving 11 bases between them. This CDR3 is CASSQDSPYDGYTF. The CDR3 nucleotides are TGCGCCAGCAGCCAAGATTCCCCTTATGATGGCTACACCTTC.

V gene TRBV6-5 combines with J gene TRBJ1-1, with D perhaps TRBD1 (5 bases). The V gene's germline CDR1 is MNHEY and CDR2 SVGAGI. V shed 4 bases and J shed 1 base, with 10 bases lying between them. This CDR3 region has 14 residues. The CDR3 here is CASSLNRRNTEAFF. The DNA for the CDR3 is TGTGCCAGCAGTTTGAACAGGAGGAACACTGAAGCTTTCTTT.